Sequencing of this T cell receptor beta chain was carried out in a study of cytomegalovirus exposure and HLA in healthy donors. 60 Vbeta and 13 Jbeta primers were used in PCR. TCRdb's copy holds only in-frame clones and misses some; the assay was immunoSEQ multiplex PCR. The sample shows some 110,000 clones, about two thirds of them seen only once. Overall study findings and caveats: TCR beta sequences reportedly predicted most subjects' HLA-A and HLA-B alleles accurately. Certain sequence variants were highly shared and formed a cluster, and this cluster was likely a sequencing artifact.

V shed 4 bases and J 1 base; nucleotides not matched to a gene: 4. This CDR3 comprises 14 residues. The germline V gene encodes CDR1 MNHEY and CDR2 SMNVEV (reference sequence). Of note for this clone: Its target is unknown.

The receptor was isolated from a female donor in good health and CMV-seronegative. Sequencing was carried out using PBMCs. The rearrangement joins TRBV27 to TRBJ2-7, with 7 positions matching TRBD1. The CDR3 region is CASSSDRHSYEQYF. DNA for the CDR3: TGTGCCAGCAGTTCGGACAGGCATTCCTACGAGCAGTACTTC.